Each of the 27 T cell receptor beta chains below was sequenced from the same sample in a study of cytomegalovirus exposure and HLA in healthy donors (dated by TCRdb to the late 2010s). Library preparation was by the immunoSEQ multiplex PCR assay. TCRdb retrieved this table from immuneACCESS and kept in-frame rearrangements only. Not all clones are present; in checked studies, unresolved V genes account for under half, and no reason is known for the remainder. The sample table shows some 59,000 clones, and about nine tenths are seen once. Around 9.2% of the sample goes to the ten largest clones. The sequencing input was PBMCs. The receptors come from a woman younger than 30 in good health and CMV-seropositive.

V usage is TRBV7-9 and J usage is TRBJ1-5; D remains unclear. V lost 1 base and J 7 bases, leaving 11 bases between the germline ends. The germline V gene has CDR1 SEHNR and CDR2 FQNEAQ (reference sequence). The length of the CDR3 is 14 residues. The CDR3 here is CASSLGEGGQPQHF. In DNA form, the CDR3 reads TGTGCCAGCAGCTTAGGGGAGGGAGGACAGCCCCAGCATTTT.

This sequence joins TRBV23-1 and TRBJ1-3, with 7 bases lining up with TRBD1. TRBV23-1 falls under the ORF class, with uncertain function. The ends lost 6 bases at V and 3 bases at J; junction bases unmatched: 11. The CDR3 is made up of 16 amino acids. The CDR3 nucleotides read TGCGCCAGCAGCCTACCCCCAGGGGGAGGTGGAAACACCATATATTTT. Translating gives CASSLPPGGGGNTIYF.

J is TRBJ2-7 and V is TRBV5-1; tentatively, D is TRBD1 (5 bases). The CDR3 runs to 14 residues. Germline V gene lookup returns CDR1 SGHRS and CDR2 YFSETQ. V shed 0 bases and J shed 4 bases, with 11 bases lying between them. CDR3 in DNA: TGCGCCAGCAGCTTGGTAGGACAAAAATACGAGCAGTACTTC. Its translation is CASSLVGQKYEQYF.

This rearrangement joins TRBV14 to TRBJ2-5; maybe TRBD1 (5 bases). V was clipped by 1 base and J by 2 bases, with 11 bases between them. The length of the CDR3 is 15 residues. Germline loops: CDR1 SGHDN, CDR2 FVKESK. The CDR3 DNA reads TGTGCCAGCAGCCAAGGGGGCCGGCGTCAAGAGACCCAGTACTTC. It translates to CASSQGGRRQETQYF.

The chain uses TRBV7-2 and TRBJ1-4, with D tentatively TRBD1 (5 bases). This CDR3 has 16 residues. Germline V gene lookup returns CDR1 SGHTA and CDR2 FQGNSA. Trimming cost V 4 bases and J 0 bases, with 12 bases left between them. The CDR3 DNA reads TGTGCCAGCAGCTGGGTCGGGGGATCAACTAATGAAAAACTGTTTTTT. Its protein is CASSWVGGSTNEKLFF.

The rearrangement uses TRBV18 and TRBJ2-5; D is perhaps TRBD1 (5 bases). The V end was cut by 3 bases, the J end by 1 base, with 12 bases between. The CDR3 covers 15 residues. The V gene's germline CDR1 is KGHSH and CDR2 LQKENI. The DNA for the CDR3 is TGTGCCAGCTCACCCTACAGGTTATTCCAAGAGACCCAGTACTTC. Translated, it gives CASSPYRLFQETQYF.

The chain employs TRBV29-1 and TRBJ2-7, with 7 bases matching TRBD1. This CDR3 region has 14 residues. Germline CDR1 reads SQVTM; CDR2 reads ANQGSEA. Trimming at V came to 6 bases and at J to 4 bases, leaving 12 bases not matched to a gene. The CDR3 bases are TGCAGCGTAGAAAGCATAGACAGGGAATACGAGCAGTACTTC. Protein: CSVESIDREYEQYF.

V usage is TRBV6-6 and J usage is TRBJ2-1, with D possibly being TRBD1 (6 bases). Germline CDR1 and CDR2: MNHNY and SVGAGI (reference sequence). The V gene lost 6 bases and the J gene lost 8 bases, with 14 bases spanning the gap. The CDR3 length is 13 residues. The CDR3 DNA reads as TGTGCCAGCAGACGAGAACAGGGCTATGAGCAGTTCTTC. Translating it yields CASRREQGYEQFF.

The rearrangement uses TRBV25-1 and TRBJ1-2; no clear D. V gave up 2 bases and J gave up 2 bases, with 3 bases separating them. Germline V lookup: CDR1 MGHDK, CDR2 SYGVNS. This CDR3 is 12 amino acids long. In nucleotides, the CDR3 is TGTGCCAGCAGTGAAGGCAACTATGGCTACACCTTC. Translated: CASSEGNYGYTF.

The chain couples TRBV30 to TRBJ2-7, with 9 bases fitting TRBD1. Per the germline V gene, CDR1 is GTSNPN and CDR2 is SVGIG (reference sequence). The ends lost 2 bases at V and 5 bases at J; junction bases unmatched: 7. This CDR3 is 14 amino acids long. In nucleotides, the CDR3 is TGTGCCTGGAGTACTGGACAGGGGATCGACGAGCAGTACTTC. Its translation is CAWSTGQGIDEQYF.

The chain recombines TRBV2 with TRBJ2-7, with D unclear. The CDR3 has 12 amino acids. Germline V gene lookup returns CDR1 SNHLY and CDR2 FYNNEI. V lost 4 bases to trimming and J lost 6 bases, with 10 bases between them. The CDR3 DNA sequence: TGTGCCAGCAGTGGATTTAGCCCCGAGCAGTACTTC. This codes for CASSGFSPEQYF.

The chain couples TRBV19 to TRBJ2-3; weak D call: TRBD1 (5 bases). V lost 6 bases and J 4 bases, leaving 11 bases between the germline ends. Germline V gene sequence: CDR1 LNHDA, CDR2 SQIVND (reference sequence). The CDR3 consists of 13 residues. This chain's CDR3 is CASRLGASDTQYF. Here the CDR3 DNA reads TGTGCCAGTAGGTTAGGGGCTTCAGATACGCAGTATTTT.

The V gene is TRBV7-3, the J gene TRBJ2-3; TRBD2 aligns across 8 bases. Germline lookup yields CDR1 SGHTA and CDR2 FQGTGA. V was pared by 4 bases and J by 4 bases, with 4 bases of the junction left unmatched. This CDR3 has 14 amino acids. The CDR3 reads CASSSGLGADTQYF. CDR3 coding DNA: TGTGCCAGCAGCTCGGGACTAGGGGCAGATACGCAGTATTTT.

The chain links TRBV10-3 to TRBJ2-3; possibly TRBD2 for D (5 bases). Trimming left V 10 bases short and J 4 bases short, with 18 bases between. Germline assignment: CDR1 ENHRY and CDR2 SYGVKD. This CDR3 spans 14 amino acids. The CDR3 here is CATRTLRQSDTQYF. The CDR3 bases are TGTGCCACCCGGACTCTCCGGCAGTCAGATACGCAGTATTTT.

This clone was detected only once. The chain's CDR3 is CASSVQGQDTQYF. DNA of the CDR3: TGTGCCAGCAGTGTACAGGGGCAGGATACGCAGTATTTT. The chain joins TRBV6-1 to TRBJ2-3; 7 nucleotides align to TRBD1. Germline-derived CDR1 and CDR2 are MNHNS and SASEGT. The CDR3 sequence is 13 residues long. After removal of 4 bases from V and 6 bases from J, the junction contained 4 bases not matched to a gene.

The rearrangement joins TRBV2 to TRBJ1-5, with a tentative D call TRBD1 (6 bases). The CDR3 has 15 amino acids. The V gene's germline CDR1 is SNHLY and CDR2 FYNNEI. V was cut by 4 bases and J by 6 bases, with 16 bases left in between. The CDR3 DNA sequence: TGTGCCAGCAGTGCCATTGGGACACGACTTCAGCCCCAGCATTTT. This translates into CASSAIGTRLQPQHF.

The CDR3: CASRSGGSIIGDTEAFF. In DNA form, the CDR3 reads TGTGCCAGCCGATCCGGGGGAAGTATAATAGGGGACACTGAAGCTTTCTTT. The chain uses TRBV28 and TRBJ1-1; D is perhaps TRBD1 (5 bases). Looked up from germline, CDR1 is MDHEN and CDR2 is SYDVKM. CDR3 length equals 17 residues. V lost 8 bases and J 3 bases, leaving 25 bases between the germline ends.

V usage is TRBV2 and J usage is TRBJ2-7; possibly TRBD1 for D (6 bases). CDR1 is SNHLY and CDR2 is FYNNEI in the germline V gene. The CDR3 runs 12 residues. V was clipped by 9 bases and J by 3 bases, with 12 bases between them. This chain's CDR3 is CASKRDNYEQYF. CDR3 bases: TGTGCCAGTAAACGGGACAACTACGAGCAGTACTTC.

The CDR3 DNA follows: TGTGCCAGCAGTGAGGGACAGGGGTCGGGTTCACCCCTCCACTTT. It encodes CASSEGQGSGSPLHF. The V call is TRBV6-4, the J call TRBJ1-6, with 10 bases that match TRBD1. V was pared by 3 bases and J by 9 bases, with 5 bases of the junction left unmatched. Germline V gene lookup returns CDR1 MRHNA and CDR2 SNTAGT. The CDR3 is made up of 15 amino acids.

The CDR3 region is CASSSGTKYTQYF. The DNA of the CDR3 is TGTGCCAGCAGCTCCGGGACAAAGTATACGCAGTATTTT. The chain is built from TRBV11-2 and TRBJ2-3; tentatively, D is TRBD1 (6 bases). The V gene's germline CDR1 is SGHAT and CDR2 FQNNGV. The V and J ends lost 4 bases and 7 bases respectively, with 12 bases between them. The CDR3 is 13 amino acids. The full variable domain, its missing parts supplied by reference TRBV11-2 and TRBJ2-3, is EAGVAQSPRYKIIEKRQSVAFWCNPISGHATLYWYQQILGQGPKLLIQFQNNGVVDDSQLPKDRFSAERLKGVDSTLKIQPAKLEDSAVYLCASSSGTKYTQYFGPGTRLTVL.

The chain links TRBV27 to TRBJ1-2, with 10 bases matching TRBD1. The ends lost 5 bases at V and 4 bases at J; junction bases unmatched: 7. CDR1 is MNHEY, CDR2 SMNVEV, per germline (reference sequence). The CDR3 totals 15 residues. Here the CDR3 reads CASSLGTGVGYGYTF. For the CDR3, the DNA is TGTGCCAGCAGTCTGGGGACAGGGGTAGGCTATGGCTACACCTTC.

The V and J genes are TRBV6-6 and TRBJ2-5; 10 bases agree with TRBD1. The germline V gene encodes CDR1 MNHNY and CDR2 SVGAGI (reference sequence). The CDR3 runs to 15 residues. V was clipped by 5 bases and J by 5 bases; unmatched bases: 8. In DNA, the CDR3 is TGTGCCAGCAGTCGGGGGACAGGGGTGGCGGAGACCCAGTACTTC. Its translation is CASSRGTGVAETQYF.

J is TRBJ2-1 and V is TRBV27; 8 nucleotides agree with TRBD2. This CDR3 spans 13 amino acids. CDR1 is MNHEY and CDR2 is SMNVEV in the germline V gene (reference sequence). V lost 3 bases and J lost 10; bases outside the gene matches: 5. The CDR3 nucleotides read TGTGCCAGCAGTTTCTCGGGGGGGCTCGAGCAGTTCTTC. Protein sequence: CASSFSGGLEQFF.

This clone has just a few counts. The rearrangement links TRBV16 to TRBJ1-2; 8 nucleotides agree with TRBD1. Trimming cost V 3 bases and J 8 bases; bases outside gene matches: 17. The CDR3 has 17 amino acids. Per the germline V gene, CDR1 is KGHSY and CDR2 is FQNENV. CDR3 region: CASSQHGRPDRVGGYTF. The CDR3 DNA sequence: TGTGCCAGCAGCCAGCACGGGCGGCCGGACAGGGTGGGAGGCTACACCTTC.

This chain uses TRBV4-1 with TRBJ2-3; possibly TRBD1 for D (5 bases). The CDR3 covers 16 residues. The germline CDR1 and CDR2 sequences are MGHRA and YSYEKL. Trimming removed 4 bases at V and 4 bases at J, with 18 bases between. Here the CDR3 DNA reads TGCGCCAGCAGCCCCATGACAGTTAAAACGGCAGATACGCAGTATTTT. This encodes CASSPMTVKTADTQYF.

The chain couples TRBV9 to TRBJ2-3, with 8 positions matching TRBD1. Trimming at V came to 3 bases and at J to 2 bases, leaving 2 bases not matched to a gene. The CDR3 covers 14 residues. Germline values: CDR1 SGDLS, CDR2 YYNGEE. CDR3 DNA sequence: TGTGCCAGCAGCGACAGGGGGTTCACAGATACGCAGTATTTT. Translated: CASSDRGFTDTQYF.

V is TRBV5-1 and J is TRBJ2-3; 8 bases are a match to TRBD2. The length of the CDR3 is 16 residues. Germline V gene data show CDR1 as SGHRS and CDR2 as YFSETQ. J gave up 2 bases and V 1 base, and 6 bases lay outside the gene matches. CDR3 in DNA: TGCGCCAGCAGCTTGATTCCGGGGGGGAACACAGATACGCAGTATTTT. Translation: CASSLIPGGNTDTQYF.